This is a list of T cell receptor beta chains from one sample in a study of blood T cell dynamics during melanoma immunotherapy. Data came from immunoSEQ multiplex PCR; TCRdb stores just in-frame clones and leaves some out. The data contain some 4,900 clones, roughly 86% of them singletons. The material was blood, obtained from a patient treated with checkpoint blockade. These receptors all stem from a human donor with melanoma. Each CDR3 is given without its conserved first and last residue.

TRBV6-9 | ASSSSTDTQY
TRBV7-9 | ASRDGTGYQPQH
TRBV30 | AWRVRGGAGANVLT
TRBV19 | ASSIVGFGGAARDTQY
TRBV18 | ASSPFRPQDYGYT
TRBV6-5 | ASSYGLRTGELF
TRBV2 | ASSPRTSGSYNEQF
TRBV7-9 | ASSHSSAYEQY
TRBV5-1 | ASSLEGGSVRNQPQH
TRBV2 | ASTISGVSYEQY
TRBV6-5 | ASSSGSYNEQF
TRBV7-9 | ASSPRLGEGYT
TRBV2 | ASISAGVEAETQY
TRBV19 | ASSVSGTPNTGELF
TRBV11-2 | ASSLAGAHEQY
TRBV7-6 | ASSLRYRGSYNEQF
TRBV19 | ATRDRIGQPQH
TRBV6-6 | ASWGSSSNQPQH
TRBV6-6 | ASRKGGTEQF
TRBV6-1 | ASSAYGTGYSNQPQH
TRBV6-5 | ASSYSRTGWYGYT
TRBV25-1 | ASSPRDRGIGNTIY
TRBV7-2 | ASTDNRAGATGYEQY
TRBV5-1 | ASSPRGYQEETQY
TRBV7-2 | ASSFAGTSGISEQF
TRBV5-8 | ASSQDGGGRAYLETQY
TRBV28 | ASSLVWGSGNTEAF
TRBV28 | ASSSRTASSYNEQF
TRBV7-6 | ASSLRYRGSYNEQF